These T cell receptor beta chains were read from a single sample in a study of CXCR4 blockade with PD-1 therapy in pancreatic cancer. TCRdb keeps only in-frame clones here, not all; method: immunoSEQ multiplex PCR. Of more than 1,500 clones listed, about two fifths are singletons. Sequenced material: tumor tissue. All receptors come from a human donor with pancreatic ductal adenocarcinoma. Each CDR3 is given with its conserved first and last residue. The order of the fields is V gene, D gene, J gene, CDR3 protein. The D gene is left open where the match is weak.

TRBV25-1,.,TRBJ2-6,CASSVGTRNSGANVLTF
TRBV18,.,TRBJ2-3,CASLGGRGDTDTQYF
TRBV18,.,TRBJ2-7,CVSSPAAGTSYEQYF
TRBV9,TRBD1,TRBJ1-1,CASSGQGARTEAFF
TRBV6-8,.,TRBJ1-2,CASSYYGQRRYGYTF
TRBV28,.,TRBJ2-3,CASRTNTDTQYF
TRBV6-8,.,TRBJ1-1,CASSYVGRPEAFF
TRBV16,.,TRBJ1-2,CASSQGQGNYGYTF
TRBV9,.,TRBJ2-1,CASSQGQRLKFF
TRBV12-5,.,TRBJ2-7,CASGLFYEQYF
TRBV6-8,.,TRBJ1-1,CASRQGFGTEAFF
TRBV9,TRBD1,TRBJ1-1,CASNSRGQITEAFF
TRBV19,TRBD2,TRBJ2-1,CASSLAGEPNEQFF
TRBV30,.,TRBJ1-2,CAWSVGGPGYTF
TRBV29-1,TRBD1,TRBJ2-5,CSVVRDRVETQYF
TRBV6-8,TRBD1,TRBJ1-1,CASSHNRGMNTEAFF
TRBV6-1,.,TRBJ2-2,CASSEVAPTGELFF
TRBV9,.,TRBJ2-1,CASSVGQGSYNEQFF
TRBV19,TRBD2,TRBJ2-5,CASSIWAGEILQETQYF
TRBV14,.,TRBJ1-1,CASRAGTGTFF
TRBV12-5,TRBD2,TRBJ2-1,CASGLWTSGEQFF
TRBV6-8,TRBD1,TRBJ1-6,CASRPGTARPLHF
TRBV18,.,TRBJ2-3,CASSPLQGRTDTQYF
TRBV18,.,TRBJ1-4,CASSNQGIQAATNEKLFF
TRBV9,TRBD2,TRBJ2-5,CASSEGPPAGGQETQYF
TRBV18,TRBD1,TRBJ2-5,CASSSTGAAETQYF
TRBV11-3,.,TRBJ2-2,CASSLVGHTGELFF
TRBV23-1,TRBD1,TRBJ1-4,CASSQDRARSTNEKLFF
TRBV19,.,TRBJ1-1,CASRPPSGVENTEAFF
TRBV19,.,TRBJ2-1,CASSIDVGLLSYEQFF
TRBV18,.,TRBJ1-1,CASSPASLNTEAFF